These 19 T cell receptor beta chains were sequenced from one sample in a study of blood T cells in healthy people across ages. Primers used in a second PCR of roughly 7 to 11 cycles were a sample-barcoded 5' primer and a J-beta primer mix. TCRdb analysed the 5' RACE reads with MiXCR anew, one entry per CDR3 protein. The sample includes 800,000 to 950,000 distinct CDR3 sequences, roughly 43% of them seen just once. Sequencing used blood. The receptors were gathered from a young man in good health.

There are many counts of this clonotype. V gene TRBV5-1 combines with J gene TRBJ2-1, with D hard to call. Germline V gives CDR1 SGHRS, CDR2 YFSETQ. V dropped 4 bases and J dropped 3 bases, with 8 bases sitting between them. The CDR3 runs to 13 residues. CDR3 nucleotide sequence: TGCGCCAGCAGCGTCGACCTCTACAATGAGCAGTTCTTC. Protein product: CASSVDLYNEQFF. The variable domain in full, completed from reference TRBV5-1 and TRBJ2-1, reads KAGVTQTPRYLIKTRGQQVTLSCSPISGHRSVSWYQQTPGQGLQFLFEYFSETQRNKGNFPGRFSGRQFSNSRSEMNVSTLELGDSALYLCASSVDLYNEQFFGPGTRLTVL.

The chain employs TRBV4-1 and TRBJ2-7; 11 bases map to TRBD2. The germline gives CDR1 MGHRA, CDR2 YSYEKL. The length of the CDR3 is 16 residues. With 3 bases clipped from V and 2 bases from J, the junction kept 6 bases outside the gene matches. The CDR3 loop is CASSHASSGGAYEQYF. CDR3 coding DNA: TGCGCCAGCAGCCATGCCAGTAGCGGGGGGGCCTACGAGCAGTACTTC.

The V and J genes are TRBV11-2 and TRBJ2-3; TRBD2 matches 8 bases. Trimming at V came to 2 bases and at J to 6 bases, leaving 7 bases not matched to a gene. Germline CDR1 and CDR2: SGHAT and FQNNGV. There are 15 residues in the CDR3. The CDR3, as DNA: TGTGCCAGCAGCTTACGGACGGGGGGGCTGGATACGCAGTATTTT. This translates into CASSLRTGGLDTQYF.

This chain connects TRBV7-2 to TRBJ2-3; 7 bases are a match to TRBD2. V trimming: 6 bases; J trimming: 2 bases; junction bases outside the gene matches: 11. The length of the CDR3 is 16 residues. Germline V gives CDR1 SGHTA, CDR2 FQGNSA. Written as DNA, the CDR3 is TGTGCCAGCAGACGCACTCCGGGAGGAAACACAGATACGCAGTATTTT. This encodes CASRRTPGGNTDTQYF.

This clonotype showed up just a few times. This chain connects TRBV4-3 to TRBJ2-1; 7 nucleotides line up with TRBD2. Germline assignment: CDR1 LGHNA and CDR2 YSLEER. J lost 4 bases, V lost 4 bases, and 10 bases had no gene match. The CDR3 loop spans 16 amino acids. CDR3 loop: CASSREPGGRYNEQFF. The CDR3 DNA sequence: TGCGCCAGCAGCCGGGAACCCGGGGGGAGATACAATGAGCAGTTCTTC.

A note on this clonotype: At one of its ends the junction is not consistent with the germline gene, which may arise from a read error. The chain couples TRBV5-1 to TRBJ2-1; 9 bases align to TRBD2. This CDR3 is 15 amino acids long. The germline V gene has CDR1 SGHRS and CDR2 YFSETQ. In DNA form, the CDR3 reads TGCGCCAGCAGCTTGTTGCGGGGGGGAAACAATAAGCAGTTCTTC. The encoded protein is CASSLLRGGNNKQFF.

This rearrangement joins TRBV3-1 to TRBJ2-7; D gene uncertain. Trimming removed 0 bases from V and 2 bases from J, with 5 bases in between. The germline V gene has CDR1 LGHDT and CDR2 YNNKEL (reference sequence). The CDR3 is 13 residues long. The CDR3 region is CASSQEFPYEQYF. The CDR3 DNA reads TGTGCCAGCAGCCAAGAATTCCCCTACGAGCAGTACTTC.

J is TRBJ2-1 and V is TRBV7-9; 8 bases fit TRBD2. Trimming removed 3 bases from V and 2 bases from J; junction bases left unmatched: 6. The CDR3 is 16 amino acids. Per germline, CDR1 SEHNR and CDR2 FQNEAQ (reference sequence). The CDR3 DNA reads as TGTGCCAGCAGCTTGGCCAAAGCGGGGGCCTACAATGAGCAGTTCTTC. Its translation is CASSLAKAGAYNEQFF.

This clonotype came up a few times. The V gene is TRBV3-1, the J gene TRBJ2-7; the match to TRBD2 covers 8 bases. The germline V gene encodes CDR1 LGHDT and CDR2 YNNKEL (reference sequence). Trimming cost V 5 bases and J 7 bases; bases outside gene matches: 10. The CDR3 runs 14 residues. The CDR3 nucleotides read TGTGCCAGCAGCTCTTCCGGGACTAGTGCTGAGCAGTACTTC. Translation gives CASSSSGTSAEQYF.

This clonotype was observed a handful of times. The gene calls are TRBV25-1 and TRBJ2-7; 7 nucleotides line up with TRBD2. Germline V gene lookup returns CDR1 MGHDK and CDR2 SYGVNS. The CDR3 runs to 17 residues. J gave up 7 bases and V 1 base, and 16 bases lay outside the gene matches. CDR3 loop: CASSESGTGGRRGEQYF. The DNA for the CDR3 is TGTGCCAGCAGTGAATCAGGTACGGGGGGAAGGAGAGGGGAGCAGTACTTC.

The chain links TRBV25-1 to TRBJ2-3; 15 bases are shared with TRBD2. The junction had 6 bases not matched to a gene; V was cut back by 2 bases and J by 3 bases. Germline V CDR1 and CDR2: MGHDK, SYGVNS. The CDR3 has 18 amino acids. For the CDR3, the DNA is TGTGCCAGCAGTGAAACCTTGGGACTAGCGGGGGGAACAGATACGCAGTATTTT. The encoded protein is CASSETLGLAGGTDTQYF.

The chain employs TRBV25-1 and TRBJ2-5; 8 bases match TRBD2. The ends lost 8 bases at V and 2 bases at J; junction bases unmatched: 7. This CDR3 has 14 residues. CDR1 and CDR2 (germline): MGHDK, SYGVNS. The CDR3, as DNA: TGTGCCAGCGGCATACTAGCGGCGCAAGAGACCCAGTACTTC. This codes for CASGILAAQETQYF.

The chain uses TRBV12-3 or TRBV12-4 and TRBJ1-5; D remains ambiguous. The CDR3 consists of 13 residues. The V and J ends lost 8 bases and 7 bases respectively, with 15 bases between them. Written as DNA, the CDR3 is TGTGCCAGCGGGATTAGTCTATGGCAGCCCCAGCATTTT. Amino acid sequence: CASGISLWQPQHF.

This clonotype was counted between two and nine times. The gene calls are TRBV2 and TRBJ1-2; D remains unclear. Germline loops: CDR1 SNHLY, CDR2 FYNNEI. This CDR3 has 13 amino acids. The V end was cut by 6 bases, the J end by 6 bases, with 14 bases between. This CDR3 reads CASSPGVRHGYTF. In DNA form, the CDR3 reads TGTGCCAGCAGCCCCGGAGTTCGGCATGGCTACACCTTC.

Points on this clonotype: One end of the junction does not line up with germline, which may come from a read error. In DNA form, the CDR3 reads TGCGCCAACAGCCAAGAAAACGGCAGGGCCAACAGTACTGCAACTAATGAAAAACTGTTTTTT. This codes for CANSQENGRANSTATNEKLFF. The chain has TRBV4-3 and TRBJ1-4, with D tentatively TRBD1 (5 bases). Germline V gives CDR1 LGHNA, CDR2 YSLEER. This CDR3 spans 21 amino acids.

This clonotype appeared a few times. The rearrangement links TRBV27 to TRBJ1-2, with D tentatively TRBD1 (5 bases). Germline assignment: CDR1 MNHEY and CDR2 SMNVEV (reference sequence). This CDR3 has 11 residues. Trimming cost V 10 bases and J 4 bases, with 10 bases left between them. DNA for the CDR3: TGTGCCACCCTGACAGCCTATGGCTACACCTTC. Encoded protein: CATLTAYGYTF.

The rearrangement joins TRBV28 to TRBJ1-4; TRBD1 aligns across 7 bases. Germline CDR1 is MDHEN and CDR2 is SYDVKM. The CDR3 contains 18 residues. J lost 3 bases, V lost 3 bases, and 13 bases had no gene match. In nucleotides, the CDR3 is TGTGCCAGCAGTTTTTGGCCGCAAACAGGGGCGCCTAATGAAAAACTGTTTTTT. Translating it yields CASSFWPQTGAPNEKLFF. Supplemented by reference TRBV28 and TRBJ1-4, the full variable domain reads DVKVTQSSRYLVKRTGEKVFLECVQDMDHENMFWYRQDPGLGLRLIYFSYDVKMKEKGDIPEGYSVSREKKERFSLILESASTNQTSMYLCASSFWPQTGAPNEKLFFGSGTQLSVL.

The chain uses TRBV20-1 and TRBJ1-2, with 9 nucleotides matching TRBD1. The CDR3 has 15 residues. The germline CDR1 and CDR2 sequences are DFQATT and SNEGSKA (reference sequence). Trimming removed 6 bases from V and 4 bases from J; junction bases left unmatched: 12. This CDR3 reads CSAKTGGAYSYGYTF. For the CDR3, the DNA is TGCAGTGCAAAAACAGGGGGCGCTTATAGCTATGGCTACACCTTC.

The V gene is TRBV14, the J gene TRBJ2-2, with D unclear. CDR3 length equals 16 residues. Per the germline V gene, CDR1 is SGHDN and CDR2 is FVKESK. V was cut by 1 base and J by 1 base, with 10 bases left in between. The DNA of the CDR3 is TGTGCCAGCAGCCAAGTTGGAACACAGAACACCGGGGAGCTGTTTTTT. It is translated as CASSQVGTQNTGELFF. The whole variable domain, remainder taken from reference TRBV14 and TRBJ2-2, is EAGVTQFPSHSVIEKGQTVTLRCDPISGHDNLYWYRRVMGKEIKFLLHFVKESKQDESGMPNNRFLAERTGGTYSTLKVQPAELEDSGVYFCASSQVGTQNTGELFFGEGSRLTVL.